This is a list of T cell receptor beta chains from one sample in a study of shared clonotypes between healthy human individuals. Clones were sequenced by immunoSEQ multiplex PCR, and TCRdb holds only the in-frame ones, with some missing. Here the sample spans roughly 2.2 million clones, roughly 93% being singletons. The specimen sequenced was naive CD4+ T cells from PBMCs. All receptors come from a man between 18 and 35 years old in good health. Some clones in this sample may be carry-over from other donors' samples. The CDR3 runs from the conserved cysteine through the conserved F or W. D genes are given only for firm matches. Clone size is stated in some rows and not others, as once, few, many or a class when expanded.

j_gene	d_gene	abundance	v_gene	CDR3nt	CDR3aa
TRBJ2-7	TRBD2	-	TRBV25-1	TGTGCCAGCAGTGGGGTCCTCGGACTAGCGGGGTTCTACGAGCAGTACTTC	CASSGVLGLAGFYEQYF
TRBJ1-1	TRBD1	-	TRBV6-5	TGTGCCAGCAGTCCACAGGGGGCGCCGGGCACTGAAGCTTTCTTT	CASSPQGAPGTEAFF
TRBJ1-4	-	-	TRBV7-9	TGTGCCAGCAGCTCTCTGCCCGTTGCAACTAATGAAAAACTGTTTTTT	CASSSLPVATNEKLFF
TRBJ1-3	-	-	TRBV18	TGTGCCAGCTCACCACCAGGGATCCCTGGAAACACCATATATTTT	CASSPPGIPGNTIYF
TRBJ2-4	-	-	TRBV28	TGTGCCAGCAGTTCCGCATCTTTGCAGTACTTC	CASSSASLQYF
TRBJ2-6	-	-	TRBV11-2	TGTGCCAGCAGCTCCGGATATCTAGGCTCTGGGGCCAACGTCCTGACTTTC	CASSSGYLGSGANVLTF
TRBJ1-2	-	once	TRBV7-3	TGTGCCAGCAGCTTAAGGGGAGCAGGACATGGCTACACCTTC	CASSLRGAGHGYTF
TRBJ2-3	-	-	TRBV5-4	TGTGCCAGCAGCCCGTATCCACCAGATACGCAGTATTTT	CASSPYPPDTQYF
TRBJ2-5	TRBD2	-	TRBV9	TGTGCCAGCAGAGAATCCGGGACTAGCGGGATTAAAGAGACCCAGTACTTC	CASRESGTSGIKETQYF
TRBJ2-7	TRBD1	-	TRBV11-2	TGTGCCAGCAGCTCAACAGGGGGTGCCTACGAGCAGTACTTC	CASSSTGGAYEQYF
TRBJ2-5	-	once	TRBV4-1	TGCGCCAGCAGCACACCGGGACACACCCAAGAGACCCAGTACTTC	CASSTPGHTQETQYF
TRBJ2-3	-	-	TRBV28	TGTGCCAGCGCCCCTAGGACCGGGGGCAGTGCAGATACGCAGTATTTT	CASAPRTGGSADTQYF
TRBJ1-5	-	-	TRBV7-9	TGTGCCAGCAGCTTAGCGGCGACCAGCAATCAGCCCCAGCATTTT	CASSLAATSNQPQHF